Listed here are 10 T cell receptor beta chains from one sample, sequenced in a study of T cell responses to AZD1222 COVID-19 vaccine. The method was immunoSEQ multiplex PCR; TCRdb's version includes in-frame clones alone and lacks a portion of them. The sample lists approximately 190,000 clones, 90% to 95% occurring once. Sequences were derived from peripheral blood, sampled 28 days after the second AZD1222 dose. These receptors were obtained from an adult who received the AZD1222 COVID-19 vaccine.

J is TRBJ1-2 and V is TRBV19; no clear D gene. Germline V CDR1 and CDR2: LNHDA, SQIVND (reference sequence). Trimming took off 2 bases at V and 0 bases at J, with 7 bases between the two ends. The CDR3 length is 14 residues. CDR3 residues: CASSIQEANYGYTF. In DNA form, the CDR3 reads TGTGCCAGTAGTATACAAGAGGCTAACTATGGCTACACCTTC. Drawing the rest from reference TRBV19 and TRBJ1-2, the complete variable domain is DGGITQSPKYLFRKEGQNVTLSCEQNLNHDAMYWYRQDPGQGLRLIYYSQIVNDFQKGDIAEGYSVSREKKESFPLTVTSAQKNPTAFYLCASSIQEANYGYTFGSGTRLTVV.

V gene TRBV3-1 (or the pseudogene TRBV3-2) combines with J gene TRBJ2-1; TRBD2 agrees at 9 bases. This CDR3 spans 17 amino acids. Trimming cost V 0 bases and J 5 bases; bases outside gene matches: 8. The germline V gene encodes CDR1 LGHDT and CDR2 YNNKEL (reference sequence). The CDR3 bases are TGTGCCAGCAGCCAAGATGCGGGGGGGGTAGGAGACAATGAGCAGTTCTTC. Protein sequence: CASSQDAGGVGDNEQFF.

The rearrangement uses TRBV28 and TRBJ1-6, with D possibly matching TRBD1 (5 bases). V was cut by 5 bases and J by 2 bases, with 10 bases left in between. Per germline, CDR1 MDHEN and CDR2 SYDVKM. The CDR3 runs to 15 residues. CDR3 DNA sequence: TGTGCCAGCAGTAGGGACGGGCCCTATAATTCACCCCTCCACTTT. Amino acid sequence: CASSRDGPYNSPLHF.

The V call is TRBV10-3, the J call TRBJ1-2; 11 bases are shared with TRBD1. The V gene end was trimmed by 5 bases and the J gene end by 6 bases; junction bases not matched to a gene: 8. The CDR3 has 15 residues. In germline, CDR1 is ENHRY, CDR2 SYGVKD. Here the CDR3 reads CAISRPGQGVDGYTF. The CDR3, as DNA: TGTGCCATCAGTAGACCGGGACAGGGGGTAGATGGCTACACCTTC.

The rearrangement joins TRBV5-1 to TRBJ2-7; TRBD1 is a possible D gene (6 bases). The CDR3 runs 15 residues. Deletions cut 4 bases from V and 0 bases from J, with 14 bases between. Germline V gene lookup returns CDR1 SGHRS and CDR2 YFSETQ. The CDR3 DNA sequence: TGCGCCAGCAGCCGATTCACAGGGAGCTCCTACGAGCAGTACTTC. Protein: CASSRFTGSSYEQYF.

The chain has TRBV28 and TRBJ1-1; D possibly corresponds to TRBD1 (5 bases). Per the germline V gene, CDR1 is MDHEN and CDR2 is SYDVKM. Trimming took 3 bases from V and 1 from J, leaving 21 bases between them. This CDR3 has 18 amino acids. The CDR3 sequence: CASSFSTASGTTNTEAFF. Written as DNA, the CDR3 is TGTGCCAGCAGTTTCTCGACCGCATCCGGGACGACGAACACTGAAGCTTTCTTT. Together with reference TRBV28 and TRBJ1-1, the CDR3 gives the full variable domain: DVKVTQSSRYLVKRTGEKVFLECVQDMDHENMFWYRQDPGLGLRLIYFSYDVKMKEKGDIPEGYSVSREKKERFSLILESASTNQTSMYLCASSFSTASGTTNTEAFFGQGTRLTVV.

The count of this clone is one. V is TRBV28 and J is TRBJ2-5, with TRBD2 matching over 8 bases. This CDR3 region has 16 residues. Trimming cost V 6 bases and J 5 bases; bases outside gene matches: 14. Germline V lookup: CDR1 MDHEN, CDR2 SYDVKM. The CDR3 DNA follows: TGTGCCAGCAGGGCGATGGGGACCCCGGGAGGGGAGACCCAGTACTTC. Amino acids: CASRAMGTPGGETQYF.

The chain combines TRBV2 with TRBJ1-4; the match to TRBD1 covers 9 bases. Trimming at V came to 5 bases and at J to 7 bases, leaving 11 bases not matched to a gene. Germline CDR1 and CDR2: SNHLY and FYNNEI. This CDR3 has 16 amino acids. The DNA of the CDR3 is TGTGCCAGCAGTACTCCCCGACAGGGGGAGGGTGAAAAACTGTTTTTT. It is translated as CASSTPRQGEGEKLFF.

This rearrangement joins TRBV30 to TRBJ2-3; possibly TRBD2 for D (6 bases). Trimming removed 0 bases from V and 3 bases from J, with 10 bases in between. Germline V CDR1 and CDR2: GTSNPN, SVGIG (reference sequence). The CDR3 spans 14 residues. Here the CDR3 DNA reads TGTGCCTGGAGTGTAGGAGGGTCGACAGATACGCAGTATTTT. It translates to CAWSVGGSTDTQYF.

This clone was seen a single time. The chain has TRBV6-6 and TRBJ1-4; 9 bases agree with TRBD1. V trimming: 4 bases; J trimming: 3 bases; junction bases outside the gene matches: 6. The CDR3 length is 16 residues. Germline CDR1 reads MNHNY; CDR2 reads SVGAGI (reference sequence). CDR3 sequence: CASSFPGQGPNEKLFF. The CDR3 DNA is TGTGCCAGCAGTTTCCCGGGACAGGGCCCTAATGAAAAACTGTTTTTT.